This TCR beta chain was sequenced for a study of cytomegalovirus exposure and HLA in healthy donors. Regarding the study as a whole: Researchers catalogued roughly 150 TCR beta chains as cytomegalovirus-associated.

To note about this clone: Its antigen is undetermined.

CDR1 and CDR2 from the germline V gene are MNHEY and SMNVEV (reference sequence). The CDR3 consists of 13 residues. V trimming: 10 bases; J trimming: 7 bases; junction bases outside the gene matches: 5. Some clones are missing from TCRdb's copy, which holds only in-frame ones; the method was immunoSEQ multiplex PCR. Of roughly 100,000 clones listed, less than 90% are singletons. This receptor was identified in a woman younger than 35 in good health and CMV-seropositive. The sequenced sample was PBMCs. The V call is TRBV27, the J call TRBJ1-6, with 9 bases lining up with TRBD1. The CDR3 DNA follows: TGTGCCATTGGACAGGGGTCAAATTCACCCCTCCACTTT. Amino acids: CAIGQGSNSPLHF.